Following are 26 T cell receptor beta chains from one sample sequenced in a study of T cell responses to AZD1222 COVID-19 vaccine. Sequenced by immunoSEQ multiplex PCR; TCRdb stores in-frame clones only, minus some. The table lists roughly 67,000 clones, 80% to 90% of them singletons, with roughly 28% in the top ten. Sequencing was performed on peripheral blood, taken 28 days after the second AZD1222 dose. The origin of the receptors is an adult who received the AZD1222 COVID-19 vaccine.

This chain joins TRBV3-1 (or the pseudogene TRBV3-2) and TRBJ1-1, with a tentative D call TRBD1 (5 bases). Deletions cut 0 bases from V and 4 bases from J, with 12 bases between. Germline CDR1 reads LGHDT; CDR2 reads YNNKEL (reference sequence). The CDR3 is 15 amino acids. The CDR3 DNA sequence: TGTGCCAGCAGCCAAGATCAGGGCATCATCACTGAAGCTTTCTTT. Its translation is CASSQDQGIITEAFF.

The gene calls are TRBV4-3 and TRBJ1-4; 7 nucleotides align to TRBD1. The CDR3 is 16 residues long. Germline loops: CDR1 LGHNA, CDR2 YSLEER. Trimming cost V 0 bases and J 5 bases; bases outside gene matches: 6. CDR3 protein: CASSQDGGTENEKLFF. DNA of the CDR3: TGCGCCAGCAGCCAAGATGGGGGGACAGAAAATGAAAAACTGTTTTTT.

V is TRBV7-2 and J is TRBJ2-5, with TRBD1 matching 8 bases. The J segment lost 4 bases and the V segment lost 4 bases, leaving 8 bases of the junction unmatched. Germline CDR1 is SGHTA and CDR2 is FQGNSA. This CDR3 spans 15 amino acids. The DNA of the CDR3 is TGTGCCAGCAGCTCCCTGACAGGGGTGGGAGAGACCCAGTACTTC. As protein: CASSSLTGVGETQYF.

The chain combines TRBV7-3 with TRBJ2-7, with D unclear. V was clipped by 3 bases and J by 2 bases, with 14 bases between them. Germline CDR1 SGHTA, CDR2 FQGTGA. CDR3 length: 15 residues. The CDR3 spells CASSFGRTPPYEQYF. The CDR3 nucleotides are TGTGCCAGCAGCTTCGGACGGACCCCTCCCTACGAGCAGTACTTC.

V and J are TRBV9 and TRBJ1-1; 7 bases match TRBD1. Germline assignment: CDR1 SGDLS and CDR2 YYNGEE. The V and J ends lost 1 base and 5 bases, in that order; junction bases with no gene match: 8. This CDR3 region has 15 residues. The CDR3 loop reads CASSVLVTGRTEAFF. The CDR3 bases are TGTGCCAGCAGCGTACTTGTGACAGGGAGGACTGAAGCTTTCTTT.

The CDR3 bases are TGTGCCAGCAGCTTAGGACAGGGCGCAAACCAAGAGACCCAGTACTTC. Translation gives CASSLGQGANQETQYF. This chain joins TRBV11-3 and TRBJ2-5; 7 bases match TRBD1. CDR3 size: 16 residues. The germline V gene encodes CDR1 SGHNT and CDR2 YENEEA. V dropped 1 base and J dropped 0; count of bases not matched to a gene: 5.

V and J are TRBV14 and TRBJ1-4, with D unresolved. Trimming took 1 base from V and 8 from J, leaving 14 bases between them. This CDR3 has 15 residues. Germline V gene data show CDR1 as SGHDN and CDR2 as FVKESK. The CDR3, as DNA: TGTGCCAGCAGCCAAGCGATCGGAAGCTGGGAAAAACTGTTTTTT. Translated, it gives CASSQAIGSWEKLFF.

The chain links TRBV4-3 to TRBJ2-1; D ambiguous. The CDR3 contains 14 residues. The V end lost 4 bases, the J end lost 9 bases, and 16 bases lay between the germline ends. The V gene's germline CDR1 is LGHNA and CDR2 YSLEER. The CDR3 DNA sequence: TGCGCCAGCAGCCCAGGACCCCTCATTGGTGAGCAGTTCTTC. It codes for CASSPGPLIGEQFF.

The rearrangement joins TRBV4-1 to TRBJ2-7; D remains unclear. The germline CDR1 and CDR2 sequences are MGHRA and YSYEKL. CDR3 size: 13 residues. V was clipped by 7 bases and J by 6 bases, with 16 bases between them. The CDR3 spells CASTPASGREQYF. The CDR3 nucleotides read TGCGCCAGCACCCCCGCCTCAGGACGCGAGCAGTACTTC.

CDR3 sequence (DNA): TGTGCCAGCAGCTCCCATCCCGTGAACACTGAAGCTTTCTTT. It encodes CASSSHPVNTEAFF. The V gene is TRBV7-8, the J gene TRBJ1-1; no clear D gene. Germline V gene sequence: CDR1 SGHVS, CDR2 FQNEAQ. This CDR3 comprises 14 residues. V lost 4 bases to trimming and J lost 0 bases, with 9 bases between them.

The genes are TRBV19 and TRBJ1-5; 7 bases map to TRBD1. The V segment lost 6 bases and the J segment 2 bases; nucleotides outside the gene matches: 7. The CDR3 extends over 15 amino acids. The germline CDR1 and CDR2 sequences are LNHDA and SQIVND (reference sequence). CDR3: CASSTGARGNQPQHF. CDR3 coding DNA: TGTGCCAGTAGCACAGGGGCGAGGGGCAATCAGCCCCAGCATTTT.

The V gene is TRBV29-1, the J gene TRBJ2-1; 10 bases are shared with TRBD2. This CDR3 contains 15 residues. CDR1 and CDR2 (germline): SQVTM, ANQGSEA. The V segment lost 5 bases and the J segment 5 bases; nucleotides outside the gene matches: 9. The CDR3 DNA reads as TGCAGCGTTCAGGCTAGCGGGAGAAATAACAATGAGCAGTTCTTC. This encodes CSVQASGRNNNEQFF.

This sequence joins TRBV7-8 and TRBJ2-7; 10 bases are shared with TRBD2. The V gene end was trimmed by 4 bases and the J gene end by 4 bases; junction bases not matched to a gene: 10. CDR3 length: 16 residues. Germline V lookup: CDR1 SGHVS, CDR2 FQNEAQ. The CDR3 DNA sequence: TGTGCCAGCAGCTCATCCAGCGGGAGGGTGGCGTACGAGCAGTACTTC. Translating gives CASSSSSGRVAYEQYF.

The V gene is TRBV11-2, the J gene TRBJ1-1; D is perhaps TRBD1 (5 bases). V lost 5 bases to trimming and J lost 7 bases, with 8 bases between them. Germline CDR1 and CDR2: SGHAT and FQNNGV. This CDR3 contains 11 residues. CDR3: CASSGGIEAFF. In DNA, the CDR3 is TGTGCCAGCAGCGGGGGGATTGAAGCTTTCTTT.

Written as DNA, the CDR3 is TGTGCCAGCAGCCGGGGGAGCTCCTACAATGAGCAGTTCTTC. This sequence encodes CASSRGSSYNEQFF. The chain has TRBV3-1 (or the pseudogene TRBV3-2) and TRBJ2-1; the D call may be TRBD1 or TRBD2 (5 bases each). Germline V gene data show CDR1 as LGHDT and CDR2 as YNNKEL (reference sequence). The CDR3 loop spans 14 amino acids. V was pared by 4 bases and J by 0 bases, with 7 bases between.

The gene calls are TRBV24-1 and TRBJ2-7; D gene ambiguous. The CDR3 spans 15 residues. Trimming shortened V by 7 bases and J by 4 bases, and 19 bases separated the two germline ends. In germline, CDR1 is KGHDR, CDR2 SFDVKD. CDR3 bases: TGTGCCACCAGAGTGGGTTTCGCCTACCATTACGAGCAGTACTTC. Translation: CATRVGFAYHYEQYF.

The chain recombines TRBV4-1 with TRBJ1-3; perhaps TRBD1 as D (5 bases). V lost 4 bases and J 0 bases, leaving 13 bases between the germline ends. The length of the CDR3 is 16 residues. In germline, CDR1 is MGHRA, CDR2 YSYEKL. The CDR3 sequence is CASSRRGTLSGNTIYF. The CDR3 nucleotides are TGCGCCAGCAGCCGTCGTGGGACCCTCTCTGGAAACACCATATATTTT.

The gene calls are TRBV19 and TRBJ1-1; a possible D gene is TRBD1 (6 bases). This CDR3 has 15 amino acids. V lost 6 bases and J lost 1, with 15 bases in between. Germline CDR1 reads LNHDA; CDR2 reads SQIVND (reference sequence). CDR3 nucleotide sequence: TGTGCCAGTAGGGACACCGCACAGGGGAACACTGAAGCTTTCTTT. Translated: CASRDTAQGNTEAFF.

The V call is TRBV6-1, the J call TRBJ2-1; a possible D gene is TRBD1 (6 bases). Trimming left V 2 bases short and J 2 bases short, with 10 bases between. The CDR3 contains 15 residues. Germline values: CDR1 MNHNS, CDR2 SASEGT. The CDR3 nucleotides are TGTGCCAGCAGTGAAAGGGGGACCCCCTACAATGAGCAGTTCTTC. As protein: CASSERGTPYNEQFF.

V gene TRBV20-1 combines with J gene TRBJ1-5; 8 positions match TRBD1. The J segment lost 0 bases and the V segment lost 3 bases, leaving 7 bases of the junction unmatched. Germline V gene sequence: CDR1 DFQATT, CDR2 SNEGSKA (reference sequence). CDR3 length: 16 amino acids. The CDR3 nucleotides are TGCAGTGCTAGTGCAGGACAGGGATATAGCAATCAGCCCCAGCATTTT. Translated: CSASAGQGYSNQPQHF.

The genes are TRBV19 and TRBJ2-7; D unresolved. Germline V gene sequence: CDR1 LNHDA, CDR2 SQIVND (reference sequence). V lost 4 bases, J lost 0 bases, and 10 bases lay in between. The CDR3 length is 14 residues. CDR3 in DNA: TGTGCCAGTAGTAGAGACTTCAACTCCTACGAGCAGTACTTC. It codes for CASSRDFNSYEQYF.

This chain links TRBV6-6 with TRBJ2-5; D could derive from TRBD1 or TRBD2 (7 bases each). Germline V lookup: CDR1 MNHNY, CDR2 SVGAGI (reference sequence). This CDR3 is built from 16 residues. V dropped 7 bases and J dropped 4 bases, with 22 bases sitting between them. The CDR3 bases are TGTGCCAGCAAGAACGACAGGGAGGGGATTCGAGAGACCCAGTACTTC. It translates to CASKNDREGIRETQYF.

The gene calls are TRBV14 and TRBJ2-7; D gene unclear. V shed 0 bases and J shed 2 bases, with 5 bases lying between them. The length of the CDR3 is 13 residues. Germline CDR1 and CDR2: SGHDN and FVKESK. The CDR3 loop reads CASSQEGPYEQYF. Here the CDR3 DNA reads TGTGCCAGCAGCCAAGAGGGTCCCTACGAGCAGTACTTC.

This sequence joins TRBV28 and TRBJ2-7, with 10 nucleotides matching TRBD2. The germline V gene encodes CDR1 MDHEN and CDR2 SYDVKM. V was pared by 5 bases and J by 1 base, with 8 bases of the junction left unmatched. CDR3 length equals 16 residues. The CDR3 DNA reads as TGTGCCAGCAGTACAGTGTCTAGCGGGAGATCCTACGAGCAGTACTTC. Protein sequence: CASSTVSSGRSYEQYF.

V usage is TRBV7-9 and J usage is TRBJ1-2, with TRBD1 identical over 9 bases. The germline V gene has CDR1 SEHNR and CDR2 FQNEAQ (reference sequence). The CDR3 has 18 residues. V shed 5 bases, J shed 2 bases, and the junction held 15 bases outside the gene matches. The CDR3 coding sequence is TGTGCCAGCAGCACCAACCGGGACAGGGCCGTTTTCAACTATGGCTACACCTTC. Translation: CASSTNRDRAVFNYGYTF.

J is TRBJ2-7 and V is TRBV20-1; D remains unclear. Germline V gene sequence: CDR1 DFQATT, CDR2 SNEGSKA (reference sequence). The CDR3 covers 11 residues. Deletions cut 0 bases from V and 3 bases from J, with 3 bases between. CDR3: CSARDGYEQYF. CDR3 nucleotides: TGCAGTGCTAGAGACGGCTACGAGCAGTACTTC.